The text below deals with one TCR beta chain. Its cognate antigen is unknown. Patients all relapsed after autologous stem cell transplantation, and there was variation in brentuximab vedotin exposure. Sequencing was performed with immunoSEQ multiplex PCR; in TCRdb, only in-frame clones are kept and a portion is missing. The sample records some 32,000 clones, around four fifths being singletons. The sample belongs to a study of PD-1 blockade in classical Hodgkin lymphoma. Across the study: Intravenous delivery of nivolumab at 3 mg/kg to patients occurred every 2 weeks.

Per germline, CDR1 SGHRS and CDR2 YFSETQ. This CDR3 contains 14 residues. V gave up 0 bases and J gave up 6 bases, with 11 bases separating them. Regarding the study as a whole: Unlike CD8+ TCR diversity, which did not rise significantly by C4D1, CD4+ TCR diversity did. Possible causes of repertoire differences, disease activity or prior therapy, remain undefined. Relative to healthy donors, newly diagnosed patients reportedly had lower baseline TCR diversity, which was reported as lower still in relapsed/refractory patients.

The input for sequencing was peripheral blood mononuclear cells (PBMCs), taken at baseline. The receptor was derived from a human donor with classical Hodgkin lymphoma. V and J are TRBV5-1 and TRBJ2-3, with D tentatively TRBD1 or TRBD2 (5 bases each). The CDR3 DNA is TGCGCCAGCAGCTTGGTGGGGGATTCTGATACGCAGTATTTT. Residues: CASSLVGDSDTQYF.